The clone carrying this T cell receptor beta chain has a single count. This sample was included in a study of T cell responses to AZD1222 COVID-19 vaccine. Clones were read by immunoSEQ multiplex PCR, and TCRdb kept only the in-frame ones, dropping some. The top ten hold about 1% of the sample, which has around 130,000 clones, 93% seen once. Per germline, CDR1 ENHRY and CDR2 SYGVKD. Trimming at V came to 8 bases and at J to 4 bases, leaving 6 bases not matched to a gene. This CDR3 contains 14 residues. The receptor was derived from an adult in good health. This sequence joins TRBV10-3 and TRBJ1-1; 11 positions match TRBD1. The source material was peripheral blood, sampled on day 0 of AZD1222 vaccination. In nucleotides, the CDR3 is TGTGCCATCGGACAGGGGGCTTTCAGCACTGAAGCTTTCTTT. It is translated as CAIGQGAFSTEAFF.